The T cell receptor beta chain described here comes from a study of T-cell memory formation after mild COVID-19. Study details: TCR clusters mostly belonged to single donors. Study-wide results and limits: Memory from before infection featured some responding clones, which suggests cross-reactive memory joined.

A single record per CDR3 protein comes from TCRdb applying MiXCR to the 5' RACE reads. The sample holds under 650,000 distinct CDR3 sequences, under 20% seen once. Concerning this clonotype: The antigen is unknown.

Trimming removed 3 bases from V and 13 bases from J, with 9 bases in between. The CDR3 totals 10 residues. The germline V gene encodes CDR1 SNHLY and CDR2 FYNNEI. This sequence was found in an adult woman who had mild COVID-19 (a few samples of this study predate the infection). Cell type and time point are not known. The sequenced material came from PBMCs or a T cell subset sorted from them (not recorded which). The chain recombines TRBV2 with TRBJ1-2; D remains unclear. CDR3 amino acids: CASSDDGCTF. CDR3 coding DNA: TGTGCCAGCAGTGACGACGGGTGCACCTTC. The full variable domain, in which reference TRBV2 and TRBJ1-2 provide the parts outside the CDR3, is EPEVTQTPSHQVTQMGQEVILRCVPISNHLYFYWYRQILGQKVEFLVSFYNNEISEKSEIFDDQFSVERPDGSNFTLKIRSTKLEDSAMYFCASSDDGCTFGSGTRLTVV.